These 30 T cell receptor beta chains share one sample of origin, sequenced in a study of identical twins. TCRdb reprocessed the 5' RACE reads via MiXCR and lists one record per CDR3 protein. The sample records 750,000 to 950,000 distinct CDR3 sequences, 9% to 15% being singletons. These data also formed part of another study, on yellow fever vaccine responses in identical twins.

What was sequenced was PBMCs. These receptors all stem from a young woman in good health.

This rearrangement joins TRBV18 to TRBJ2-2; D could derive from TRBD1 or TRBD2 (5 bases each). The CDR3 has 15 amino acids. CDR1 and CDR2 from the germline V gene are KGHSH and LQKENI. Trimming stripped 2 bases from V and 0 bases from J, with 7 bases between. The CDR3 spells CASSPEGPNTGELFF. CDR3 in DNA: TGTGCCAGCTCACCAGAGGGGCCGAACACCGGGGAGCTGTTTTTT.

The chain uses TRBV4-1 and TRBJ1-6; 8 bases align to TRBD1. The germline CDR1 and CDR2 sequences are MGHRA and YSYEKL. Trimming at V came to 4 bases and at J to 0 bases, leaving 5 bases not matched to a gene. The CDR3 runs to 17 residues. The CDR3 DNA is TGCGCCAGCAGCCTCCGGACAGGGAGCTCCTATAATTCACCCCTCCACTTT. It codes for CASSLRTGSSYNSPLHF.

This clonotype was detected a few times. This chain uses TRBV6-5 with TRBJ2-3, with D possibly matching TRBD2 (5 bases). The V and J ends lost 0 bases and 1 base respectively, with 14 bases between them. The CDR3 has 17 residues. Germline CDR1 reads MNHEY; CDR2 reads SVGAGI. Written as DNA, the CDR3 is TGTGCCAGCAGTTACTCGACCAATTACGGGGGCACAGATACGCAGTATTTT. It codes for CASSYSTNYGGTDTQYF.

This clonotype was picked up a small number of times. This sequence joins TRBV5-1 and TRBJ1-2; no firm D call. CDR3 length equals 15 residues. Trimming removed 0 bases at V and 0 bases at J, with 9 bases between. Germline CDR1 SGHRS, CDR2 YFSETQ. DNA of the CDR3: TGCGCCAGCAGCTTGGTGTCACCCACTAACTATGGCTACACCTTC. It encodes CASSLVSPTNYGYTF.

J is TRBJ2-1 and V is TRBV5-1; D is possibly TRBD2 (6 bases). Between the trimmed V and J ends, which lost 0 bases and 8 bases, there was a span of 12 bases. The germline CDR1 and CDR2 sequences are SGHRS and YFSETQ. The CDR3 contains 14 residues. The CDR3 spells CASSLGGVGDEQFF. CDR3 DNA sequence: TGCGCCAGCAGCTTGGGGGGGGTAGGCGATGAGCAGTTCTTC.

This clonotype was picked up many times. V and J are TRBV20-1 and TRBJ1-5; TRBD1 agrees at 8 bases. The CDR3 loop spans 13 amino acids. Germline V CDR1 and CDR2: DFQATT, SNEGSKA (reference sequence). The V segment lost 4 bases and the J segment 6 bases; nucleotides outside the gene matches: 5. CDR3 coding DNA: TGCAGTGCTACAGGGGGCGCGGGTCAGCCCCAGCATTTT. The encoded protein is CSATGGAGQPQHF.

This clonotype has just a few counts. The chain employs TRBV10-3 and TRBJ2-3; D possibly corresponds to TRBD1 (5 bases). The CDR3 spans 16 residues. Between the trimmed V and J ends, which lost 3 bases and 1 base, there was a span of 14 bases. The germline gives CDR1 ENHRY, CDR2 SYGVKD. The CDR3 nucleotides are TGTGCCATCAGTGAAGGGCAGGGCGGTGGCACAGATACGCAGTATTTT. This gives the protein CAISEGQGGGTDTQYF.

This rearrangement joins TRBV10-2 to TRBJ1-2; 8 bases align to TRBD1. The CDR3 totals 15 residues. After removal of 2 bases from V and 4 bases from J, the junction contained 6 bases not matched to a gene. The V gene's germline CDR1 is WSHSY and CDR2 SAAADI. Here the CDR3 DNA reads TGCGCCAGCAGTGAGGGGACAGGACTGGGCTATGGCTACACCTTC. It translates to CASSEGTGLGYGYTF.

This clonotype showed up just a few times. The rearrangement joins TRBV5-1 to TRBJ2-6; no firm D call. Germline loops: CDR1 SGHRS, CDR2 YFSETQ. V shed 3 bases and J shed 0 bases, with 4 bases lying between them. The CDR3 totals 14 residues. The CDR3: CASSYTSGANVLTF. CDR3 coding DNA: TGCGCCAGCAGCTACACCTCTGGGGCCAACGTCCTGACTTTC.

This sequence joins TRBV6-1 and TRBJ1-5, with 10 bases that match TRBD1. The germline V gene has CDR1 MNHNS and CDR2 SASEGT. The CDR3 has 17 amino acids. The trim removed 5 bases at V and 4 bases at J, leaving 11 bases unmatched. In DNA, the CDR3 is TGTGCCAGCAGTCGCCGACAGGGGGCCGAACGGAATCAGCCCCAGCATTTT. Residues: CASSRRQGAERNQPQHF.

On this clonotype: One end of the junction is discordant with germline, which a read error may explain. The chain joins TRBV2 to TRBJ2-1; 7 nucleotides line up with TRBD2. This CDR3 comprises 12 residues. Germline lookup yields CDR1 SNHLY and CDR2 FYNNEI. In nucleotides, the CDR3 is TGTGCCAGCAGTACCCCTAGCGGACTACCGCTCTTC. Translating it yields CASSTPSGLPLF.

The chain links TRBV15 to TRBJ2-1; D might be TRBD2 (6 bases). The CDR3 sequence is 15 residues long. Trimming removed 5 bases at V and 1 base at J, with 12 bases between. CDR1 LNHNV and CDR2 YYDKDF come from the germline V gene (reference sequence). The CDR3 is CATSESGLSYNEQFF. The DNA of the CDR3 is TGTGCCACCAGCGAGAGCGGGTTATCCTACAATGAGCAGTTCTTC.

This clonotype has a handful of counts. The chain couples TRBV5-1 to TRBJ1-1; tentatively, D is TRBD1 (6 bases). Germline assignment: CDR1 SGHRS and CDR2 YFSETQ. Trimming took 2 bases from V and 0 from J, leaving 14 bases between them. This CDR3 spans 16 amino acids. Here the CDR3 DNA reads TGCGCCAGCAGCTTCGTGGCAGGGGATATGAACACTGAAGCTTTCTTT. It yields the protein CASSFVAGDMNTEAFF.

The chain links TRBV7-9 to TRBJ1-1; maybe TRBD1 (5 bases). CDR3 length: 14 amino acids. CDR1 SEHNR and CDR2 FQNEAQ come from the germline V gene (reference sequence). V was trimmed by 5 bases and J by 4 bases, leaving 14 bases between them. In DNA form, the CDR3 reads TGTGCCAGCAGCCCCTCTGGGACTACCACTGAAGCTTTCTTT. This sequence encodes CASSPSGTTTEAFF.

This clonotype showed up just a few times. V is TRBV5-1 and J is TRBJ2-3; 7 bases map to TRBD1. With V trimmed by 3 bases and J by 6 bases, 10 bases remained unmatched. Germline V gene sequence: CDR1 SGHRS, CDR2 YFSETQ. The length of the CDR3 is 15 residues. DNA of the CDR3: TGCGCCAGCAGCTCTCGACAGGGAGTATGGGATACGCAGTATTTT. Amino acids: CASSSRQGVWDTQYF. Full variable domain (outside the CDR3, taken from reference TRBV5-1 and TRBJ2-3): KAGVTQTPRYLIKTRGQQVTLSCSPISGHRSVSWYQQTPGQGLQFLFEYFSETQRNKGNFPGRFSGRQFSNSRSEMNVSTLELGDSALYLCASSSRQGVWDTQYFGPGTRLTVL.

This clonotype was seen a handful of times. The chain recombines TRBV5-1 with TRBJ2-1; 12 nucleotides match TRBD2. Germline CDR1 and CDR2: SGHRS and YFSETQ. The CDR3 length is 16 residues. Trimming removed 4 bases from V and 2 bases from J; junction bases left unmatched: 4. In DNA form, the CDR3 reads TGCGCCAGCAGCCAACTAGCGGGAGGCACCTACAATGAGCAGTTCTTC. Protein product: CASSQLAGGTYNEQFF.

The rearrangement uses TRBV20-1 and TRBJ2-7, with 11 bases lining up with TRBD2. Germline V gene data show CDR1 as DFQATT and CDR2 as SNEGSKA (reference sequence). CDR3 length equals 13 residues. Germline trimming cut 4 bases from V and 5 bases from J; bases unmatched to any gene: 4. The CDR3 spells CSAKLAGVNEQYF. CDR3 coding DNA: TGCAGTGCTAAACTAGCGGGAGTCAACGAGCAGTACTTC.

J is TRBJ2-5 and V is TRBV20-1; 10 bases agree with TRBD2. The CDR3 is 16 residues long. Germline assignment: CDR1 DFQATT and CDR2 SNEGSKA (reference sequence). V trimming: 0 bases; J trimming: 5 bases; junction bases outside the gene matches: 9. CDR3 sequence: CSARDLGGLARETQYF. CDR3 in DNA: TGCAGTGCTAGAGATCTGGGGGGACTAGCGAGGGAGACCCAGTACTTC.

The V gene is TRBV12-3 or TRBV12-4, the J gene TRBJ2-7; 7 bases are a match to TRBD2. Trimming at V came to 5 bases and at J to 7 bases, leaving 8 bases not matched to a gene. This CDR3 has 13 residues. The CDR3 nucleotides read TGTGCCAGCAGTAGCGGGATACCTGGAGAGCAGTACTTC. Translated, it gives CASSSGIPGEQYF.

This clonotype was detected once. The V call is TRBV20-1, the J call TRBJ2-7; 7 bases fit TRBD2. The V segment lost 6 bases and the J segment 2 bases; nucleotides outside the gene matches: 13. The CDR3 runs to 15 residues. Germline V gives CDR1 DFQATT, CDR2 SNEGSKA (reference sequence). CDR3 loop: CSATPGTKSTYEQYF. The CDR3 DNA reads as TGCAGTGCAACCCCAGGGACTAAATCTACCTACGAGCAGTACTTC.

This clonotype appeared a few times. The V call is TRBV28, the J call TRBJ2-7; 10 bases are a match to TRBD2. V shed 6 bases, J shed 3 bases, and the junction held 11 bases outside the gene matches. There are 16 residues in the CDR3. CDR1 is MDHEN and CDR2 is SYDVKM in the germline V gene. Written as DNA, the CDR3 is TGTGCCAGCAGCGACCTTAGGACTAGCGGCCTCTACGAGCAGTACGTC. This sequence encodes CASSDLRTSGLYEQYV.

This clonotype came up many times. The gene calls are TRBV7-9 and TRBJ2-7; TRBD2 might be the D (7 bases). Germline CDR1 SEHNR, CDR2 FQNEAQ (reference sequence). The V end was cut by 2 bases, the J end by 3 bases, with 11 bases between. The CDR3 is 14 residues long. CDR3 bases: TGTGCCAGCAGCTTACGGGGGGCGGACTACGAGCAGTACGTC. It is translated as CASSLRGADYEQYV.

This clonotype was seen only a few times. This chain joins TRBV5-5 and TRBJ2-3; the D gene is possibly TRBD1 (6 bases). The V end lost 4 bases, the J end lost 2 bases, and 8 bases lay between the germline ends. Germline V gives CDR1 SGHKS, CDR2 YYEKEE (reference sequence). The CDR3 runs to 13 residues. The CDR3 here is CASSGDITDTQYF. In DNA, the CDR3 is TGTGCCAGCAGCGGGGACATCACAGATACGCAGTATTTT.

This clonotype was observed a few times. The rearrangement uses TRBV2 and TRBJ1-5, with D maybe TRBD1 (5 bases). Between the trimmed V and J ends, which lost 9 bases and 2 bases, there was a span of 14 bases. The CDR3 loop spans 14 amino acids. Germline lookup yields CDR1 SNHLY and CDR2 FYNNEI. Here the CDR3 DNA reads TGTGCCAGGTCATCGGGGGGTGGCAATCAGCCCCAGCATTTT. Translated: CARSSGGGNQPQHF.

In this sample, this clonotype turned up a few times. This rearrangement joins TRBV4-1 to TRBJ2-5; weak D call: TRBD2 (6 bases). Per germline, CDR1 MGHRA and CDR2 YSYEKL. There are 15 residues in the CDR3. Trimming took 1 base from V and 0 from J, leaving 9 bases between them. The CDR3 here is CASSQGAGYQETQYF. CDR3 nucleotides: TGCGCCAGCAGCCAAGGTGCGGGGTACCAAGAGACCCAGTACTTC.

The chain recombines TRBV29-1 with TRBJ2-1; 11 bases line up with TRBD2. CDR3 length: 16 residues. V was pared by 4 bases and J by 1 base, with 6 bases of the junction left unmatched. CDR1 and CDR2 from the germline V gene are SQVTM and ANQGSEA. CDR3 sequence (DNA): TGCAGCGTTGTTAGCGGGGGGGCCGGTTCCTACAATGAGCAGTTCTTC. Protein product: CSVVSGGAGSYNEQFF.

This chain joins TRBV15 and TRBJ2-2; 7 bases line up with TRBD2. Per the germline V gene, CDR1 is LNHNV and CDR2 is YYDKDF (reference sequence). V shed 5 bases, J shed 4 bases, and the junction held 13 bases outside the gene matches. CDR3 length: 17 amino acids. CDR3 DNA: TGTGCCACCAGCGGTCCTCCGGGGCGGGAGATCACCGGGGAGCTGTTTTTT. This encodes CATSGPPGREITGELFF.

The chain couples TRBV7-2 to TRBJ2-1; D not certain. Germline-derived CDR1 and CDR2 are SGHTA and FQGNSA. V was pared by 6 bases and J by 6 bases, with 12 bases between. The CDR3 length is 13 residues. This CDR3 reads CASRGYPLNEQFF. As DNA, the CDR3 is TGTGCCAGCAGGGGATACCCCCTCAATGAGCAGTTCTTC.

There are a few counts of this clonotype. CDR3 protein: CASSLDRVWETQYF. CDR3 nucleotide sequence: TGTGCCAGCAGCCTGGACCGTGTTTGGGAGACCCAGTACTTC. The rearrangement links TRBV28 to TRBJ2-5; no clear D gene. The CDR3 spans 14 residues. The V end lost 6 bases, the J end lost 5 bases, and 16 bases lay between the germline ends. The V gene's germline CDR1 is MDHEN and CDR2 SYDVKM.

This clonotype was seen more than once but under ten times. This chain uses TRBV4-1 with TRBJ1-2; maybe TRBD1 (5 bases). Germline V CDR1 and CDR2: MGHRA, YSYEKL. The CDR3 extends over 17 amino acids. V was trimmed by 4 bases and J by 2 bases, leaving 20 bases between them. CDR3 nucleotide sequence: TGCGCCAGCAGCCGCCCCCCCCGCCAGGGCCAGAACTATGGCTACACCTTC. Its translation: CASSRPPRQGQNYGYTF.